This entry describes one TCR beta chain. Its antigen remains unknown. The entry originates in a study of blood T cells in healthy people across ages. The germline gives CDR1 SQVTM, CDR2 ANQGSEA. There are 12 residues in the CDR3. The V end was cut by 6 bases, the J end by 4 bases, with 12 bases between. General study results and limits: More naive CD4+ cells and higher diversity were found in long-lived than in aged donors. Among T cells, TCR beta diversity per million cells dropped roughly linearly as age rose.

Combining a sample-barcoded 5' primer with a J-beta primer mix, a second PCR ran for roughly 7 to 11 cycles. TCRdb called the 5' RACE reads again in MiXCR, with one record for every CDR3 protein. The sample carries approximately 850,000 distinct CDR3 sequences, more than 45% recorded once. The chain links TRBV29-1 to TRBJ1-2; D ambiguous. The sequence was obtained from a man under 40 in good health. The source material was blood. The CDR3 region is CSVVSGFYGYTF. The CDR3 coding sequence is TGCAGCGTCGTCAGTGGGTTCTATGGCTACACCTTC.